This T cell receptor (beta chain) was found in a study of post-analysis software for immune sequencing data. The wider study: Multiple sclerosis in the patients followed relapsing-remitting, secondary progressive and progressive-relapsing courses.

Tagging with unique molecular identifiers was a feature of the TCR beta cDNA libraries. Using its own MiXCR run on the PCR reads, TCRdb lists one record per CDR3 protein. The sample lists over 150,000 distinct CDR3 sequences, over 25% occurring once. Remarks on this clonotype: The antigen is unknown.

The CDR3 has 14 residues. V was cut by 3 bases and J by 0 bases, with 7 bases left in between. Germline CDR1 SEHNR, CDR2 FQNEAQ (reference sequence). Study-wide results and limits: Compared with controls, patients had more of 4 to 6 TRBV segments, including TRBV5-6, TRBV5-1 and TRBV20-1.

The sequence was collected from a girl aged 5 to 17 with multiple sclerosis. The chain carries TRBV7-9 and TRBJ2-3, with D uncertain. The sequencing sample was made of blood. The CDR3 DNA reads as TGTGCCAGCAGCTTTGCGGCTAGCACAGATACGCAGTATTTT. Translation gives CASSFAASTDTQYF.